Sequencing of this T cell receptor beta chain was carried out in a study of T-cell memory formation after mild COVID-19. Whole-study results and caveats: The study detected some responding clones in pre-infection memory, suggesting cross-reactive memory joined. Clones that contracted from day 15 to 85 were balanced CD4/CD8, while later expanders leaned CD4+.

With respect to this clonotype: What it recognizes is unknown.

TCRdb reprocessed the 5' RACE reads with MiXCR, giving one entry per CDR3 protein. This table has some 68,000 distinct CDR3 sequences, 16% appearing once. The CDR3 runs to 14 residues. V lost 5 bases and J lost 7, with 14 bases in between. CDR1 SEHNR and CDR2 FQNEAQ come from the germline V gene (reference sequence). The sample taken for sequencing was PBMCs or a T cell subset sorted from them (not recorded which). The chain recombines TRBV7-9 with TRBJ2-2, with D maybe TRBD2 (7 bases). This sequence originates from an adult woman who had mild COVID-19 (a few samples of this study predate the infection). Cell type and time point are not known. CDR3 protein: CASSPRRGLGELFF. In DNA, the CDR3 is TGTGCCAGCAGCCCCCGGCGGGGGCTCGGGGAGCTGTTTTTT.